This paragraph covers one TCR beta chain sequence. This specimen belongs to a study of blood T cell repertoires in COVID-19. About the study: From T cells, B-cell-depleted T cells, or PBMCs came the material, which was cDNA or gDNA.

V shed 5 bases, J shed 1 base, and the junction held 9 bases outside the gene matches. Germline assignment: CDR1 SGHNT and CDR2 YENEEA. This CDR3 comprises 17 residues. Assay: immunoSEQ multiplex PCR; the TCRdb copy retains only in-frame clones and omits some. In the table there are around 260,000 clones, about 81% of which are singletons. The rearrangement uses TRBV11-3 and TRBJ2-3; 10 bases are a match to TRBD2. The TCR originated in a man aged 25-40 years with acute COVID-19. Source material: PBMCs or T cells enriched from blood (not recorded which). This chain's CDR3 is CASSRMTGTSGTDTQYF. CDR3 DNA: TGTGCCAGCAGCCGTATGACCGGGACTAGCGGCACAGATACGCAGTATTTT. The variable domain in full, with the rest retrieved from reference TRBV11-3 and TRBJ2-3, is EAGVVQSPRYKIIEKKQPVAFWCNPISGHNTLYWYLQNLGQGPELLIRYENEEAVDDSQLPKDRFSAERLKGVDSTLKIQPAELGDSAVYLCASSRMTGTSGTDTQYFGPGTRLTVL.